This is a list of T cell receptor beta chains from one sample in a study of cytomegalovirus exposure and HLA in healthy donors. Sequenced by immunoSEQ multiplex PCR; TCRdb stores in-frame clones only, minus some. Its table lists approximately 110,000 clones. Material: PBMCs. The receptors come from a man aged 25-45 years in good health and CMV-seronegative. Each CDR3 is given with its conserved first and last residue. Each record gives: D gene, V gene, J gene, CDR3 DNA, CDR3 protein. D genes are given only for firm matches.

D: -; V: TRBV11-2; J: TRBJ2-2; DNA: TGTGCCAGCAGCTTAGTTCAGGGTTCGAGCGGGGAGCTGTTTTTT; CDR3: CASSLVQGSSGELFF
D: TRBD1; V: TRBV5-6; J: TRBJ2-3; DNA: TGTGCCAGCAGCTTCTTAAACAGGGGAAGCACAGATACGCAGTATTTT; CDR3: CASSFLNRGSTDTQYF
D: -; V: TRBV14; J: TRBJ1-1; DNA: TGTGCCAGCAGCCAAAACAGGGTAGGCACTGAAGCTTTCTTT; CDR3: CASSQNRVGTEAFF
D: -; V: TRBV29-1; J: TRBJ2-7; DNA: TGCAGCGTGGGAGTATCGTACGAGCAGTACTTC; CDR3: CSVGVSYEQYF
D: -; V: TRBV6-5; J: TRBJ1-5; DNA: TGTGCCAGCAGCCCAGCCAGGGCCGGCAATCAGCCCCAGCATTTT; CDR3: CASSPARAGNQPQHF
D: TRBD2; V: TRBV29-1; J: TRBJ2-1; DNA: TGCAGCGTCGCCACCCGCGGGAGTCAGTACAATGAGCAGTTCTTC; CDR3: CSVATRGSQYNEQFF
D: -; V: TRBV4-1; J: TRBJ2-7; DNA: TGCGCCAGCAGCCAATCGACATTTTCCTACGAGCAGTACTTC; CDR3: CASSQSTFSYEQYF
D: -; V: TRBV7-2; J: TRBJ1-2; DNA: TGTGCCAGCAGCGCCCGGACAGCTCCCTATGGCTACACCTTC; CDR3: CASSARTAPYGYTF
D: TRBD2; V: TRBV5-1; J: TRBJ2-7; DNA: TGCGCCAGCAGCAGGACTAGCGGACCCTCCTACGAGCAGTACTTC; CDR3: CASSRTSGPSYEQYF
D: -; V: TRBV28; J: TRBJ2-4; DNA: TGTGCCAGCAGTTTATTACTTACCGTGTCTCTAGCCAAAAACATTCAGTACTTC; CDR3: CASSLLLTVSLAKNIQYF
D: -; V: TRBV30; J: TRBJ2-7; DNA: TGTGCCTGGAGTTCATATCCACCTAACGAGCAGTACTTC; CDR3: CAWSSYPPNEQYF
D: -; V: TRBV30; J: TRBJ2-7; DNA: TGTGCCTGGAGTGCTTACCGAACAGGCGCCGAGCAGTACTTC; CDR3: CAWSAYRTGAEQYF
D: TRBD1; V: TRBV2; J: TRBJ1-2; DNA: TGTGGCCAGCATGTAAGGGGGCGAGGTGGCTACACCTTC; CDR3: CGQHVRGRGGYTF
D: -; V: TRBV6-5; J: TRBJ2-7; DNA: TGTGCCAGCAGTTACAACGGACAGAAAACCTCCTACGAGCAGTACTTC; CDR3: CASSYNGQKTSYEQYF
D: -; V: TRBV5-4; J: TRBJ1-2; DNA: TGTGCCAGCAGCTTTCCGGGAATCGACGGCTACACCTTC; CDR3: CASSFPGIDGYTF
D: -; V: TRBV2; J: TRBJ2-5; DNA: TGTGCCAGCAGTGAAGCGCTAGGGCTAGCCAGAGAGACCCAGTACTTC; CDR3: CASSEALGLARETQYF
D: -; V: TRBV2; J: TRBJ2-5; DNA: TGTGCCAGCAGTCTTCAAGAGACCCAGTACTTC; CDR3: CASSLQETQYF
D: -; V: TRBV14; J: TRBJ2-3; DNA: TGTGCCAGCAGCCAAGGCACCTACGAAGCGACAGATACGCAGTATTTT; CDR3: CASSQGTYEATDTQYF
D: TRBD2; V: TRBV5-1; J: TRBJ2-7; DNA: TGCGCCAGCAGCCCCCTGGGAGGGAATCTCGAGCAGTACTTC; CDR3: CASSPLGGNLEQYF
D: -; V: TRBV7-9; J: TRBJ1-2; DNA: TGTGCCAGCAGCTTAGGCCAGGGGCTGAATGGCTACACCTTC; CDR3: CASSLGQGLNGYTF
D: -; V: TRBV2; J: TRBJ1-2; DNA: TGTGCCAGCAGACTCAAGGGCTACACCTTC; CDR3: CASRLKGYTF
D: -; V: TRBV7-3; J: TRBJ2-5; DNA: TGTGCCAGCAGCCCCGGGGGGCTGGGGGAGACCCAGTACTTC; CDR3: CASSPGGLGETQYF
D: -; V: TRBV6-5; J: TRBJ1-4; DNA: TGTGCCAGCAGTTACTCTTTTCAGTCTAATGAAAAACTGTTTTTT; CDR3: CASSYSFQSNEKLFF
D: -; V: TRBV19; J: TRBJ2-1; DNA: TGTGCCAGTAGTATAGGCGGGATGGGGCACAATGAGCAGTTCTTC; CDR3: CASSIGGMGHNEQFF
D: -; V: TRBV5-4; J: TRBJ2-5; DNA: TGTGCCAGCAGCTTCGGGCAGGGGGCGCGGGAGCAGTACTTC; CDR3: CASSFGQGAREQYF
D: TRBD1; V: TRBV23-1; J: TRBJ2-7; DNA: TGCGCCACCAGAGACGGTCGGGACAGGGTCTCCTACGAGCAGTACTTC; CDR3: CATRDGRDRVSYEQYF
D: -; V: TRBV28; J: TRBJ1-1; DNA: TGTGCCAGCAGTTTCTACAGGGTGCGCACTGAAGCTTTCTTT; CDR3: CASSFYRVRTEAFF
D: TRBD2; V: TRBV2; J: TRBJ2-2; DNA: TGTGCCAGCAGGAAACTAGCGGAAAACACCGGGGAGCTGTTTTTT; CDR3: CASRKLAENTGELFF
D: TRBD1; V: TRBV30; J: TRBJ1-1; DNA: TGTGCCTGGAGTAAGATAGACAGGGGGCCTGAAGCTTTCTTT; CDR3: CAWSKIDRGPEAFF
D: -; V: TRBV6-6; J: TRBJ1-2; DNA: TGTGCCAGCAGTTTGGGGGTGGGGAGGGTGGTTAATGGCTACACCTTC; CDR3: CASSLGVGRVVNGYTF
D: TRBD2; V: TRBV6-5; J: TRBJ2-7; DNA: TGTGCCAGCTCTGAGGCCTCTAGCGGGAGTAGGGAGCAGTACTTC; CDR3: CASSEASSGSREQYF
D: -; V: TRBV27; J: TRBJ1-1; DNA: TGTGCCAGCACCCCAGAAGGTCTAGGCACTGAAGCTTTCTTT; CDR3: CASTPEGLGTEAFF
D: -; V: TRBV19; J: TRBJ2-1; DNA: TGTGCCAGTAGTACATCTAGCGAGGGCCGGAGCGAGCAGTTCTTC; CDR3: CASSTSSEGRSEQFF
D: TRBD1; V: TRBV4-2; J: TRBJ1-2; DNA: TGTGCCAGCAGCCAAGGACCGGGACAGAACTATGGCTACACCTTC; CDR3: CASSQGPGQNYGYTF
D: -; V: TRBV5-1; J: TRBJ1-4; DNA: TGCGCCAGCAGCTTGGTGGGGGCCGCTGAAAAACTGTTTTTT; CDR3: CASSLVGAAEKLFF
D: -; V: TRBV6-5; J: TRBJ2-7; DNA: TGTGCCAGCACCAACCCGGACAGCTACGAGCAGTACTTC; CDR3: CASTNPDSYEQYF
D: TRBD2; V: TRBV2; J: TRBJ2-2; DNA: TGTGCCAGCAGTCCCTCATTGACTAGCGGGAGAATCGGGGAGCTGTTTTTT; CDR3: CASSPSLTSGRIGELFF
D: TRBD1; V: TRBV15; J: TRBJ2-7; DNA: TGTGCCACCAGCAGAGCCCCCGGGACAGCCTACGAGCAGTACTTC; CDR3: CATSRAPGTAYEQYF
D: TRBD1; V: TRBV7-9; J: TRBJ1-2; DNA: TGTGCCAGCAGCACCGGGACAGGGTATGGCTACACCTTC; CDR3: CASSTGTGYGYTF
D: -; V: TRBV18; J: TRBJ1-5; DNA: TGTGCCAGCTCACCCGGAACAGGGAATCAGCCCCAGCATTTT; CDR3: CASSPGTGNQPQHF
D: -; V: TRBV4-3; J: TRBJ2-5; DNA: TGCGCCAGCAGCCGACAGACTGGGGAGACCCAGTACTTC; CDR3: CASSRQTGETQYF
D: TRBD2; V: TRBV29-1; J: TRBJ2-2; DNA: TGCAGCGCCCGAGGACTAGCGGACGCAACGAACACCGGGGAGCTGTTTTTT; CDR3: CSARGLADATNTGELFF
D: -; V: TRBV7-3; J: TRBJ2-3; DNA: TGTGCCAGCAGCTTCGGCGGAGGGCAAGATACGCAGTATTTT; CDR3: CASSFGGGQDTQYF
D: TRBD2; V: TRBV28; J: TRBJ2-2; DNA: TGTGCTGGGGGGGTCGCGAACACCGGGGAGCTGTTTTTT; CDR3: CAGGVANTGELFF
D: -; V: TRBV5-4; J: TRBJ1-2; DNA: TGTGCCAGCAGCTTGGGGCAGACTTATGGCTACACCTTC; CDR3: CASSLGQTYGYTF
D: -; V: TRBV21-1; J: TRBJ1-2; DNA: TGTGCCAGCGCCGAGGATGGCTACACCTTC; CDR3: CASAEDGYTF